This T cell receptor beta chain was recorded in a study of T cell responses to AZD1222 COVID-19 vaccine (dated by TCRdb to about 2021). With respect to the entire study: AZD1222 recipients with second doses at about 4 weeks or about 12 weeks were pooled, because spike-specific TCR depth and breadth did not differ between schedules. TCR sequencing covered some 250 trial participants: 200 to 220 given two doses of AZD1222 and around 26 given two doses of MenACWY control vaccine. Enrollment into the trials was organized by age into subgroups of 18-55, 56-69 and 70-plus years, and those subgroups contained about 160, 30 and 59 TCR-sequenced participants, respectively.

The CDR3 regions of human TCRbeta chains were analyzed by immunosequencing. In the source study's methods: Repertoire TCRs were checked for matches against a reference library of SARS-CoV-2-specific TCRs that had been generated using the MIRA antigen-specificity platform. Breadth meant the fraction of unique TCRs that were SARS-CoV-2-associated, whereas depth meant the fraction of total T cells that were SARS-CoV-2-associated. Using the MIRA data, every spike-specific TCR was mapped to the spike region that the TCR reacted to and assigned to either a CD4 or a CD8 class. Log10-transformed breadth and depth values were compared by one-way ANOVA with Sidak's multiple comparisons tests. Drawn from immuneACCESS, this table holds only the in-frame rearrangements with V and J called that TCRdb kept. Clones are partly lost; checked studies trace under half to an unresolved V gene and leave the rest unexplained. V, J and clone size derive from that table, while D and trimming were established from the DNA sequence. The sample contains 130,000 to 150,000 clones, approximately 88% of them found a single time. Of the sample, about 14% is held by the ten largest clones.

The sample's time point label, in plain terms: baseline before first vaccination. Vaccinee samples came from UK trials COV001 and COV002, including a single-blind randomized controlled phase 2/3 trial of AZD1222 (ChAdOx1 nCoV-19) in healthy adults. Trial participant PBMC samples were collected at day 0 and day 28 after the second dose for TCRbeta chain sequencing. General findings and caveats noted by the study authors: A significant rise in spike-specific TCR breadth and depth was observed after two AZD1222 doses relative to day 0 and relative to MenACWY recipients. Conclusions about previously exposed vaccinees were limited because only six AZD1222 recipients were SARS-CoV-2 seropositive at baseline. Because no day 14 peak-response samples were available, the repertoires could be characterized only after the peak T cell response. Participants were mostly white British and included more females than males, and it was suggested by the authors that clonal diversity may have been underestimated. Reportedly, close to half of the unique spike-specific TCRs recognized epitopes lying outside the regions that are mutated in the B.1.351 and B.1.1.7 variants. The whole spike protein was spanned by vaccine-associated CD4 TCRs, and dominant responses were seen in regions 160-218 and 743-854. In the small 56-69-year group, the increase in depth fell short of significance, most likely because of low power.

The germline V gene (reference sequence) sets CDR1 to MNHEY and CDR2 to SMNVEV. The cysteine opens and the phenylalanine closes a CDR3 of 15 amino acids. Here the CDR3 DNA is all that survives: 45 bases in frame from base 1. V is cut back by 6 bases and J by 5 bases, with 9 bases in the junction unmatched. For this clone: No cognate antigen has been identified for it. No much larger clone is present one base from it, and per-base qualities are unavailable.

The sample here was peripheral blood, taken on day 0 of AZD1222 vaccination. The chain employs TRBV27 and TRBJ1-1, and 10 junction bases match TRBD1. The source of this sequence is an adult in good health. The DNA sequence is TGTGCCAGCAGGTTCTCTGACAGGGGGCATACTGAAGCTTTCTTT. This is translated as CASRFSDRGHTEAFF.